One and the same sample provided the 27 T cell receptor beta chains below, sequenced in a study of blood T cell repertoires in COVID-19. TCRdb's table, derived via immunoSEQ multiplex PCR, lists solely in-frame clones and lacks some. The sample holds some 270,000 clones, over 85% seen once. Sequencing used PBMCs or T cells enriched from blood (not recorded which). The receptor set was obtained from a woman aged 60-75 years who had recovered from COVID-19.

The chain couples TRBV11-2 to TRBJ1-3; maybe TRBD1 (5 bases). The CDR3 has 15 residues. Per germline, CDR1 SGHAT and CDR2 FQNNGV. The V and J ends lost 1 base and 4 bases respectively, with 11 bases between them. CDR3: CASSLAGARGNTIYF. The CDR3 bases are TGTGCCAGCAGCTTAGCTGGGGCGCGGGGAAACACCATATATTTT.

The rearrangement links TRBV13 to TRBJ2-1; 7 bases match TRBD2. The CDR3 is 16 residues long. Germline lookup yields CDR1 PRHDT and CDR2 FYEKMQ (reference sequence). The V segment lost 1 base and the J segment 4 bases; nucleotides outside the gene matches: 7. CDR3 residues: CASSLVKRGGYNEQFF. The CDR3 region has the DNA TGTGCCAGCAGCTTAGTAAAGCGGGGAGGGTACAATGAGCAGTTCTTC.

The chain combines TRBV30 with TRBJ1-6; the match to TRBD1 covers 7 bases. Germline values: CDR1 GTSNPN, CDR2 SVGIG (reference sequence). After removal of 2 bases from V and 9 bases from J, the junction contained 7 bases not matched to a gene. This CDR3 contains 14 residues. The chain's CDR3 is CAWSRQGFSSPLHF. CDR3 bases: TGTGCCTGGAGTAGACAGGGATTCAGTTCACCCCTCCACTTT. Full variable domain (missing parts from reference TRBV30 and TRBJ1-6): SQTIHQWPATLVQPVGSPLSLECTVEGTSNPNLYWYRQAAGRGLQLLFYSVGIGQISSEVPQNLSASRPQDRQFILSSKKLLLSDSGFYLCAWSRQGFSSPLHFGNGTRLTVT.

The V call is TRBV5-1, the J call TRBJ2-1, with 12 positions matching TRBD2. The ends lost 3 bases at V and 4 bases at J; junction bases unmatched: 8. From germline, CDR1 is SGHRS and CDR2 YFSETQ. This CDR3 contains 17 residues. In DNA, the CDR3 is TGCGCCAGCAGCTGGACCGGGACTAGCGGGCAATACAATGAGCAGTTCTTC. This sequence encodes CASSWTGTSGQYNEQFF.

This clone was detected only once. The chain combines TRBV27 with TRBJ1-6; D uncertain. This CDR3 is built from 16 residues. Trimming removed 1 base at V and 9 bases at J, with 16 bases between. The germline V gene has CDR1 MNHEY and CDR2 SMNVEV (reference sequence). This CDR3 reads CASSLYAGPLVSPLHF. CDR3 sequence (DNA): TGTGCCAGCAGTTTATATGCAGGTCCTCTCGTTTCACCCCTCCACTTT.

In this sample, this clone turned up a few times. The CDR3 nucleotides read TGCGCCAGCAGCCTCAGACCGGGACACAAAAAGAACATTCAGTACTTC. This encodes CASSLRPGHKKNIQYF. The chain uses TRBV4-1 and TRBJ2-4; possible D gene TRBD1, 6 bases. The V end was cut by 4 bases, the J end by 7 bases, with 20 bases between. Germline values: CDR1 MGHRA, CDR2 YSYEKL. This CDR3 has 16 residues.

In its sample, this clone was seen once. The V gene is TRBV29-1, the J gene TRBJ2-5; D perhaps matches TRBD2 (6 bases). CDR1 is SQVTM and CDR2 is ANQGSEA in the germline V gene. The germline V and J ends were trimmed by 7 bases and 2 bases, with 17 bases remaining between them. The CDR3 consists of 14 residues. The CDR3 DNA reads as TGCAGCGGGGAGAGGGTAGCGGTACAAGAGACCCAGTACTTC. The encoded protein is CSGERVAVQETQYF.

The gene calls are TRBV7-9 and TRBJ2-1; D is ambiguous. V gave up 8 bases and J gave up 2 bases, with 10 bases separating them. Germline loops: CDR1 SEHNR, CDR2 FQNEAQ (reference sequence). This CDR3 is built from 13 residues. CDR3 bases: TGTGCCAGCCACGGGTCCACCTACAATGAGCAGTTCTTC. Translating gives CASHGSTYNEQFF.

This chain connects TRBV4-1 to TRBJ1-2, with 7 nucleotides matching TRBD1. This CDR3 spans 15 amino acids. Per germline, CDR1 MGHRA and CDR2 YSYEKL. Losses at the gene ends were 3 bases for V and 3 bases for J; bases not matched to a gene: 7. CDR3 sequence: CASSHPDRWDYGYTF. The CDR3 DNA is TGCGCCAGCAGCCACCCGGACAGGTGGGACTATGGCTACACCTTC.

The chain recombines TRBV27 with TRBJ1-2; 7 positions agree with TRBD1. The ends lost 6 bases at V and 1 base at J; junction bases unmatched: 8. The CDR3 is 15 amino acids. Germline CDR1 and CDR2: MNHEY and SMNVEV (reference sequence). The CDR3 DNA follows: TGTGCCAGCAGCGATTGGAGACAGGGTAACTATGGCTACACCTTC. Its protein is CASSDWRQGNYGYTF.

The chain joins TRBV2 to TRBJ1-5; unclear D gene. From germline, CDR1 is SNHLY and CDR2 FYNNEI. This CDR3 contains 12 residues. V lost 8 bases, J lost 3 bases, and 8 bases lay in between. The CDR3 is CASCRDNQPQHF. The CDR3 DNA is TGTGCCAGCTGCCGGGACAATCAGCCCCAGCATTTT.

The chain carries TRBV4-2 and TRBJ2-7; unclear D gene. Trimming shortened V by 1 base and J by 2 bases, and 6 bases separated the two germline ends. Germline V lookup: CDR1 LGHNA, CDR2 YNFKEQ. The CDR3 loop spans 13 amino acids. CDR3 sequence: CASSQGLAYEQYF. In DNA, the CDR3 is TGTGCCAGCAGCCAAGGTCTAGCCTACGAGCAGTACTTC.

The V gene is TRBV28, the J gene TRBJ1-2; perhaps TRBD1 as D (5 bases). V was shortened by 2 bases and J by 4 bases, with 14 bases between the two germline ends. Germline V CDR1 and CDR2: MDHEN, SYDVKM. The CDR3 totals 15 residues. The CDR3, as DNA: TGTGCCAGCAGTTTAAGCGGGGCAGGGCCCTATGGCTACACCTTC. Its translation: CASSLSGAGPYGYTF.

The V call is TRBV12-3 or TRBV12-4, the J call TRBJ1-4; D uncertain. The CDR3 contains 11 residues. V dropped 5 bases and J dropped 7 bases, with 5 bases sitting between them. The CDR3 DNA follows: TGTGCCAGCAGTACAGCTGAAAAACTGTTTTTT. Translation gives CASSTAEKLFF.

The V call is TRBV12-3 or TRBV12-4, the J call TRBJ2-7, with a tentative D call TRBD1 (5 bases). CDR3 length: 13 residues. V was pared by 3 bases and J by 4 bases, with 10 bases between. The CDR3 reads CASSFQGRYEQYF. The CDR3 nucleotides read TGTGCCAGCAGTTTCCAGGGAAGATACGAGCAGTACTTC.

The CDR3 loop is CASSTKLQGGRDTGELFF. CDR3 bases: TGTGCCAGCAGCACAAAGCTTCAGGGGGGAAGGGACACCGGGGAGCTGTTTTTT. The rearrangement uses TRBV7-8 and TRBJ2-2; D may be TRBD1 (7 bases). The CDR3 spans 18 residues. The germline CDR1 and CDR2 sequences are SGHVS and FQNEAQ. Trimming cost V 5 bases and J 3 bases, with 22 bases left between them.

In nucleotides, the CDR3 is TGTGCCAGCAGCGCAGGGACAGGGGTCAATCAGCCCCAGCATTTT. Protein product: CASSAGTGVNQPQHF. V usage is TRBV9 and J usage is TRBJ1-5; the match to TRBD1 covers 10 bases. Germline loops: CDR1 SGDLS, CDR2 YYNGEE. The CDR3 spans 15 residues. V gave up 3 bases and J gave up 3 bases; unmatched junction bases: 3.

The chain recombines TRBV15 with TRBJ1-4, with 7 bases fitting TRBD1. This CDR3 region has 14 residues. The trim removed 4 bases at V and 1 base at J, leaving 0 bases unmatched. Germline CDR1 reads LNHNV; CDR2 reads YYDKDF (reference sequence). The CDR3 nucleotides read TGTGCCACCAGCACAGGGGGAACTAATGAAAAACTGTTTTTT. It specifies CATSTGGTNEKLFF.

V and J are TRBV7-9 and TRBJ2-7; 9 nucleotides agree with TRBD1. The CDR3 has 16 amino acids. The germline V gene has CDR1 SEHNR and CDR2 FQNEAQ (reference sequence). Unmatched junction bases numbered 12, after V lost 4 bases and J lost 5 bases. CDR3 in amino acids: CASSYPPGQGGHEQYF. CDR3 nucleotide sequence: TGTGCCAGCAGCTACCCTCCGGGACAGGGAGGCCACGAGCAGTACTTC.

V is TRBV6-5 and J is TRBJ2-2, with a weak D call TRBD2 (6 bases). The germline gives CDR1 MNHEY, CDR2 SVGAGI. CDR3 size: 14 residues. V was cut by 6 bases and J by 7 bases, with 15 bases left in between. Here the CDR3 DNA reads TGTGCCAGCAGGCGTGGGACTCCTGGCGGGGAGCTGTTTTTT. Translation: CASRRGTPGGELFF.

The CDR3 DNA is TGCGCCAGCAGCCCGGGACTCCTTAAGGATGAGCAGTTCTTC. It encodes CASSPGLLKDEQFF. This chain links TRBV5-1 with TRBJ2-1, with a tentative D call TRBD2 (6 bases). The CDR3 is made up of 14 amino acids. The V end was cut by 4 bases, the J end by 8 bases, with 16 bases between. Germline V gene lookup returns CDR1 SGHRS and CDR2 YFSETQ.

CDR3 residues: CASSSGLAGGETQYF. The CDR3 bases are TGTGCCAGCAGTTCGGGACTAGCGGGGGGGGAGACCCAGTACTTC. The rearrangement links TRBV28 to TRBJ2-5; the match to TRBD2 covers 16 bases. The V and J ends lost 4 bases and 5 bases, in that order; junction bases with no gene match: 1. CDR3 length: 15 residues. The V gene's germline CDR1 is MDHEN and CDR2 SYDVKM.

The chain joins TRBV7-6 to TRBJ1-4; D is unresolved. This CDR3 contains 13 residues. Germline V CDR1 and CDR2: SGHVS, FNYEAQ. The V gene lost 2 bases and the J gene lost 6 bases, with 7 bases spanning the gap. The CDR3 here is CASSLRRDEKLFF. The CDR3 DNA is TGTGCCAGCAGCTTACGCCGGGATGAAAAACTGTTTTTT.

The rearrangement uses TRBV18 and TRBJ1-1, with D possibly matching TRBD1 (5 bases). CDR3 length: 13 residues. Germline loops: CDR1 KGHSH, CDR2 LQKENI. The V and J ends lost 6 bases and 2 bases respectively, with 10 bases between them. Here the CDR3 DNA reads TGTGCCAGCTCGGACAACACCAACACTGAAGCTTTCTTT. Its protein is CASSDNTNTEAFF.

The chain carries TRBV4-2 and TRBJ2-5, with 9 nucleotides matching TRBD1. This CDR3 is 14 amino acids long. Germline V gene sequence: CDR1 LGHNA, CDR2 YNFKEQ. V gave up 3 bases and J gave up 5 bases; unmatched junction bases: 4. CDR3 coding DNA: TGTGCCAGCAGCCACAGGACAGGGGTCGAGACCCAGTACTTC. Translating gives CASSHRTGVETQYF.

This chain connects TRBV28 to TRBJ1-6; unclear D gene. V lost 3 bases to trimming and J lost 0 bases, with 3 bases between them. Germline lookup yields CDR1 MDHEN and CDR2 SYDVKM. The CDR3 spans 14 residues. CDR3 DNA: TGTGCCAGCAGTTTCGGCTCCTATAATTCACCCCTCCACTTT. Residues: CASSFGSYNSPLHF.

The CDR3 spells CAWSLRPGLYNEQFF. The DNA of the CDR3 is TGTGCCTGGAGTCTCCGGCCGGGACTCTACAATGAGCAGTTCTTC. V and J are TRBV30 and TRBJ2-1; possible D gene TRBD2, 6 bases. There are 15 residues in the CDR3. Per germline, CDR1 GTSNPN and CDR2 SVGIG (reference sequence). V was shortened by 2 bases and J by 3 bases, with 14 bases between the two germline ends.